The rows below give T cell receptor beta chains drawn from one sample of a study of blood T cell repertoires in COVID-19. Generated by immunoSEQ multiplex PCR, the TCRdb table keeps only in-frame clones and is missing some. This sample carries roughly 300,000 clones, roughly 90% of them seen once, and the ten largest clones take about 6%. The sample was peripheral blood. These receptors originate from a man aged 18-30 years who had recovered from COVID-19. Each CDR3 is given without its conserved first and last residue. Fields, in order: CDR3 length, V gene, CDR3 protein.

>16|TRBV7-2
ASSLGPGLAGGSYEQY
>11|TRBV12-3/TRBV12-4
ASSLRGVGIQY
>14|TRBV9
ASSLTRWGGPYEQY
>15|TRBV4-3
ASSQDGQTFSTDTQY
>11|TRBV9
ASSSGLEEKLF
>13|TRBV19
ASSIELVGQETQY
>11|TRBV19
ASSIGGVNEQF
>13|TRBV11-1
ASSFRLAGVETQY
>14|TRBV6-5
ASSYFGTSGINEQF
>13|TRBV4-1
ASSQTPQGDYGYT
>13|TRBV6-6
ASTPRQGANYGYT
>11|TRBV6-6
ASSRTSGQTQY
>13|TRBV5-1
ASSLGAGPYNEQF
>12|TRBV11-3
ASSLHNQGTEAF
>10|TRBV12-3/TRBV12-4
ASSLGGSPLH
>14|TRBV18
ASSPFDSGASYEQY
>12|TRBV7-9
ASSYMTGVETQY
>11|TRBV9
ASSLPPNYGYT
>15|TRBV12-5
ASGLGTLAGVGETQY
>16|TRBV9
ASSVGGGSSSSGNTIY
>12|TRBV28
ASSLGTDPGELF
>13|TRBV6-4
ASSEQGESGQPQH
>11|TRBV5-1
ASDPGQGDEQF
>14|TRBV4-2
ASSQDIVSSYNEQF
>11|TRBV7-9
ASSLGTAYGYT
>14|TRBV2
ASSYLGQGMNTEAF
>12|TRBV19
ASSDQGWFTEAF
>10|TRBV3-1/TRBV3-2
ASSQDRDTQY
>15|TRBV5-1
ASSFSVVGQGDEKLF
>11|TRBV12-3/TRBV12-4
ASSFRANTEAF
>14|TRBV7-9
ASSPGSTGWRETQY
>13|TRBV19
ASSESGTKFFEAF
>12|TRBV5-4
ASSDWGSTKGAF
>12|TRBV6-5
APYRGGNTGELF
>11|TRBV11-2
ASSLDQTDTPV
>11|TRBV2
ASREGGWQPQH
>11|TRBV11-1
ASSLGSQETQY
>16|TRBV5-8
ASSLVVSGRAVSYEQY
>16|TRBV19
ASSFLYLTGTITDGYT
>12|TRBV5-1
ASSLAPGAGELF
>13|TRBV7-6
ASSALAGGPNEQF
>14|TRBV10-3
ATHITGTGPQETQY